These 20 T cell receptor beta chains were sequenced from one sample in a study of technical replicates of blood from several donors (dated by TCRdb to the late 2010s). Library creation used the immunoSEQ multiplex PCR assay. Not all clones reach the TCRdb copy of this immuneACCESS table, which keeps in-frame sequences only. Checked studies attribute under half of the gap to unresolved V genes and leave the rest unexplained. Within this sample are some 79,000 clones, with approximately 92% of them counted one time only. About 0.4% of the sample is taken by the ten largest. Input material: T cells isolated from PBMCs. The source is a human donor in good health. Some clones in this sample may be carry-over from other donors' samples.

V gene TRBV28 combines with J gene TRBJ2-7; tentatively, D is TRBD2 (5 bases). From germline, CDR1 is MDHEN and CDR2 SYDVKM. The germline V and J ends were trimmed by 10 bases and 2 bases, with 12 bases remaining between them. The CDR3 covers 12 residues. The CDR3 DNA is TGTGCCATCCAACGGGGTACCTACGAGCAGTACTTC. The encoded protein is CAIQRGTYEQYF.

J is TRBJ2-3 and V is TRBV9, with TRBD2 matching over 7 bases. The V and J ends lost 0 bases and 0 bases, in that order; junction bases with no gene match: 7. CDR1 SGDLS and CDR2 YYNGEE come from the germline V gene. This CDR3 contains 17 residues. The CDR3 DNA reads TGTGCCAGCAGCGTAGCTGGGCTAGCGGCTAGCACAGATACGCAGTATTTT. It encodes CASSVAGLAASTDTQYF.

This chain joins TRBV7-9 and TRBJ2-7; 10 positions agree with TRBD2. J was trimmed by 0 bases and V by 7 bases; bases with no gene match: 6. The germline gives CDR1 SEHNR, CDR2 FQNEAQ (reference sequence). This CDR3 has 15 residues. In DNA, the CDR3 is TGTGCCAGCATCATAGCGGGAGGTAGCTCCTACGAGCAGTACTTC. Translation: CASIIAGGSSYEQYF.

CDR3 coding DNA: TGTGCCAGCAGTTACGGGACAGGGTCCTACAATGAGCAGTTCTTC. This translates into CASSYGTGSYNEQFF. This chain connects TRBV5-8 to TRBJ2-1, with 9 bases fitting TRBD1. CDR1 SGHTS and CDR2 YDEGEE come from the germline V gene. The CDR3 covers 15 residues. Trimming removed 5 bases from V and 1 base from J; junction bases left unmatched: 4.

This chain joins TRBV2 and TRBJ2-4; a possible D gene is TRBD1 (6 bases). This CDR3 comprises 16 residues. Looked up from germline, CDR1 is SNHLY and CDR2 is FYNNEI. The V gene lost 8 bases and the J gene lost 0 bases, with 17 bases spanning the gap. For the CDR3, the DNA is TGTGCCAGCTTGAGGACAGAGACTATAGCCAAAAACATTCAGTACTTC. Translated, it gives CASLRTETIAKNIQYF.

The V gene is TRBV6-5, the J gene TRBJ1-2; D possibly corresponds to TRBD1 (6 bases). The germline gives CDR1 MNHEY, CDR2 SVGAGI. With 2 bases removed from V and 7 bases from J, the gap between germline ends came to 20 bases. The CDR3 is 16 amino acids. The CDR3 region is CASSYRAGAMLGGYTF. DNA of the CDR3: TGTGCCAGCAGTTACAGGGCAGGGGCCATGTTGGGTGGCTACACCTTC.

The rearrangement links TRBV2 to TRBJ1-5; TRBD1 might be the D (5 bases). Trimming cost V 7 bases and J 6 bases, with 10 bases left between them. The CDR3 is made up of 12 amino acids. Germline assignment: CDR1 SNHLY and CDR2 FYNNEI. The CDR3 DNA is TGTGCCAGCATTGTCGGGGGTCAGCCCCAGCATTTT. This encodes CASIVGGQPQHF.

The chain combines TRBV19 with TRBJ1-2; D not resolved. Trimming took off 3 bases at V and 7 bases at J, with 18 bases between the two ends. This CDR3 region has 15 residues. Germline CDR1 reads LNHDA; CDR2 reads SQIVND (reference sequence). The CDR3 DNA reads TGTGCCAGTAGTATCGCAAACCCCACGCGGAGTGGCTACACCTTC. It yields the protein CASSIANPTRSGYTF. Full variable domain (missing parts from reference TRBV19 and TRBJ1-2): DGGITQSPKYLFRKEGQNVTLSCEQNLNHDAMYWYRQDPGQGLRLIYYSQIVNDFQKGDIAEGYSVSREKKESFPLTVTSAQKNPTAFYLCASSIANPTRSGYTFGSGTRLTVV.

This chain joins TRBV19 and TRBJ2-1, with 9 bases that match TRBD2. Looked up from germline, CDR1 is LNHDA and CDR2 is SQIVND (reference sequence). The ends lost 7 bases at V and 7 bases at J; junction bases unmatched: 11. The CDR3 is 15 amino acids. The CDR3 nucleotides are TGTGCCAGTAAGACGGCGCGGGAGGGCGCGAATGAGCAGTTCTTC. Translated, it gives CASKTAREGANEQFF. The full variable domain, completed using reference TRBV19 and TRBJ2-1, is DGGITQSPKYLFRKEGQNVTLSCEQNLNHDAMYWYRQDPGQGLRLIYYSQIVNDFQKGDIAEGYSVSREKKESFPLTVTSAQKNPTAFYLCASKTAREGANEQFFGPGTRLTVL.

The chain links TRBV19 to TRBJ1-2, with TRBD1 identical over 7 bases. The CDR3 contains 14 residues. J gave up 4 bases and V 4 bases, and 6 bases lay outside the gene matches. Germline-derived CDR1 and CDR2 are LNHDA and SQIVND (reference sequence). CDR3 in amino acids: CASSTPRDSYGYTF. The CDR3 bases are TGTGCCAGTAGTACACCTCGGGACAGCTATGGCTACACCTTC.

The chain combines TRBV5-6 with TRBJ2-7; D is unresolved. V shed 1 base and J shed 2 bases, with 16 bases lying between them. The CDR3 runs to 16 residues. Germline V gene data show CDR1 as SGHDT and CDR2 as YYEEEE. CDR3: CASSLYSQPNPYEQYF. The CDR3 DNA follows: TGTGCCAGCAGCTTGTACTCACAGCCGAATCCCTACGAGCAGTACTTC.

V usage is TRBV12-5 and J usage is TRBJ2-5; 7 bases fit TRBD1. Germline trimming cut 1 base from V and 7 bases from J; bases unmatched to any gene: 3. This CDR3 region has 13 residues. Germline lookup yields CDR1 LGHNT and CDR2 FRNRAP. This CDR3 reads CASGLEGAGTQYF. The CDR3 DNA follows: TGTGCTAGTGGTTTGGAGGGGGCGGGGACCCAGTACTTC. The full variable domain, completed using reference TRBV12-5 and TRBJ2-5, is DARVTQTPRHKVTEMGQEVTMRCQPILGHNTVFWYRQTMMQGLELLAYFRNRAPLDDSGMPKDRFSAEMPDATLATLKIQPSEPRDSAVYFCASGLEGAGTQYFGPGTRLLVL.

The rearrangement joins TRBV5-6 to TRBJ1-6; 10 positions match TRBD1. Germline values: CDR1 SGHDT, CDR2 YYEEEE. The CDR3 is 17 amino acids. The V gene end was trimmed by 3 bases and the J gene end by 6 bases; junction bases not matched to a gene: 9. The CDR3 bases are TGTGCCAGCAGCTCCTACCGGGGGACAGGGGTTAATTCACCCCTCCACTTT. Amino acids: CASSSYRGTGVNSPLHF. Full variable domain (missing parts from reference TRBV5-6 and TRBJ1-6): DAGVTQSPTHLIKTRGQQVTLRCSPKSGHDTVSWYQQALGQGPQFIFQYYEEEERQRGNFPDRFSGHQFPNYSSELNVNALLLGDSALYLCASSSYRGTGVNSPLHFGNGTRLTVT.

V is TRBV7-3 and J is TRBJ2-7, with TRBD1 identical over 7 bases. V was clipped by 6 bases and J by 7 bases; unmatched bases: 0. This CDR3 is built from 10 residues. The germline gives CDR1 SGHTA, CDR2 FQGTGA. Here the CDR3 reads CASRGQEQYF. CDR3 nucleotides: TGTGCCAGCAGGGGACAGGAGCAGTACTTC.

The V gene is TRBV6-5, the J gene TRBJ2-7, with D possibly being TRBD2 (6 bases). In germline, CDR1 is MNHEY, CDR2 SVGAGI. The CDR3 consists of 13 residues. V gave up 0 bases and J gave up 6 bases, with 9 bases separating them. CDR3 sequence (DNA): TGTGCCAGCAGTTACTCGGGGACTTTCGAGCAGTACTTC. It is translated as CASSYSGTFEQYF.

This chain connects TRBV2 to TRBJ2-1, with 11 nucleotides matching TRBD2. The CDR3 is made up of 16 amino acids. Trimming took 7 bases from V and 0 from J; bases not matched to a gene: 5. CDR1 and CDR2 (germline): SNHLY, FYNNEI. CDR3 protein: CASTFLAGGSYNEQFF. The CDR3 region has the DNA TGTGCCAGCACCTTTCTAGCGGGAGGCTCCTACAATGAGCAGTTCTTC.

This clone has just one count. This sequence joins TRBV30 and TRBJ1-2; D is undetermined. The CDR3 runs 14 residues. With 2 bases removed from V and 6 bases from J, the gap between germline ends came to 16 bases. The V gene's germline CDR1 is GTSNPN and CDR2 SVGIG (reference sequence). DNA for the CDR3: TGTGCCTGGAGTTTGCCGGGTCTCAGCCATGGCTACACCTTC. Protein: CAWSLPGLSHGYTF.

The rearrangement links TRBV28 to TRBJ2-7, with D possibly matching TRBD2 (6 bases). CDR3 length: 14 residues. The V and J ends lost 3 bases and 3 bases respectively, with 12 bases between them. Germline V gene sequence: CDR1 MDHEN, CDR2 SYDVKM. CDR3 protein: CASSFAGLNYEQYF. As DNA, the CDR3 is TGTGCCAGCAGTTTCGCGGGACTTAACTACGAGCAGTACTTC. Complete variable domain (other parts from reference TRBV28 and TRBJ2-7): DVKVTQSSRYLVKRTGEKVFLECVQDMDHENMFWYRQDPGLGLRLIYFSYDVKMKEKGDIPEGYSVSREKKERFSLILESASTNQTSMYLCASSFAGLNYEQYFGPGTRLTVT.

The chain links TRBV28 to TRBJ2-1, with D perhaps matching TRBD2 (6 bases). Between the trimmed V and J ends, which lost 7 bases and 5 bases, there was a span of 18 bases. The CDR3 has 15 residues. CDR1 is MDHEN, CDR2 SYDVKM, per germline. The CDR3 region is CASTERRALNNEQFF. CDR3 in DNA: TGTGCCAGCACCGAGAGGAGGGCCCTTAACAATGAGCAGTTCTTC.

V usage is TRBV9 and J usage is TRBJ2-3; 7 nucleotides agree with TRBD2. Germline-derived CDR1 and CDR2 are SGDLS and YYNGEE. This CDR3 comprises 18 residues. Trimming took 0 bases from V and 0 from J; bases not matched to a gene: 10. The CDR3 nucleotides are TGTGCCAGCAGCGTAGCGGATTTTGGCGGGAGAAGCACAGATACGCAGTATTTT. This gives the protein CASSVADFGGRSTDTQYF.